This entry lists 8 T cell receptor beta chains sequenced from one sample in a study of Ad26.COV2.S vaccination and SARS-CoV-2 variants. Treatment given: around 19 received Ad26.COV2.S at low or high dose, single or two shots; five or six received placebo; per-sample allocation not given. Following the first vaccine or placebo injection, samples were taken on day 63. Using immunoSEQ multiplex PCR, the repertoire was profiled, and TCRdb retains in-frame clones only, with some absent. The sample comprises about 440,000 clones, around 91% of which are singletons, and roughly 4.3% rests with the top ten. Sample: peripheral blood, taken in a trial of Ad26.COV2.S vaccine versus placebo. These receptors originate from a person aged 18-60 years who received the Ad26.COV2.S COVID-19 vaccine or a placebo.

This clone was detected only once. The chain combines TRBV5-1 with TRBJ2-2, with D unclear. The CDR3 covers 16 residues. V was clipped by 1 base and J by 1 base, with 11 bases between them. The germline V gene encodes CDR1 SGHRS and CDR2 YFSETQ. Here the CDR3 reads CASSLILTRNTGELFF. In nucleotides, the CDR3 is TGCGCCAGCAGCTTGATACTAACCCGGAACACCGGGGAGCTGTTTTTT.

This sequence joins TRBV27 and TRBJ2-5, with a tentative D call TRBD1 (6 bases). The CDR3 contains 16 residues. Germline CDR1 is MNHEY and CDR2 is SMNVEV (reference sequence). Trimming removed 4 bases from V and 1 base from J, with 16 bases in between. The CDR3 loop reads CASSSIPTGSQETQYF. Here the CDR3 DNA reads TGTGCCAGCAGTTCGATACCCACAGGGTCCCAAGAGACCCAGTACTTC.

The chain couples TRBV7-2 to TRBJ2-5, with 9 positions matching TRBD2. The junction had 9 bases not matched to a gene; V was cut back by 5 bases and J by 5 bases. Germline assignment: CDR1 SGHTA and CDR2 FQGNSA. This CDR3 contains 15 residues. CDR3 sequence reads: CASSPRGAGGETQYF. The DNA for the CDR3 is TGTGCCAGCAGCCCAAGGGGAGCGGGAGGCGAGACCCAGTACTTC.

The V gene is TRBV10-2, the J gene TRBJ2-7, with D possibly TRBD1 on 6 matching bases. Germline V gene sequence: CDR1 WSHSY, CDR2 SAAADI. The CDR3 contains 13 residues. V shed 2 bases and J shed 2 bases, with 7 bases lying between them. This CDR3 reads CASSEQGPYEQYF. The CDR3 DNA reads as TGCGCCAGCAGTGAGCAGGGGCCCTACGAGCAGTACTTC.

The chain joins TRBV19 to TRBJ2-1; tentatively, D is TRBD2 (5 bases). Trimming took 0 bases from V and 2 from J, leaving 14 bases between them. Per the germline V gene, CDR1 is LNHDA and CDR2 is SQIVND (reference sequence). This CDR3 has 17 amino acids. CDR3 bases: TGTGCCAGTAGTATAGATACTAGGCTACGCCCCTACAATGAGCAGTTCTTC. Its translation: CASSIDTRLRPYNEQFF.

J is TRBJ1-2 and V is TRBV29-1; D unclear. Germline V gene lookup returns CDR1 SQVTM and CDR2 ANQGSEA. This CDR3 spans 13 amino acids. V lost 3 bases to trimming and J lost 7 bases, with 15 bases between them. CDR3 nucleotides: TGCAGCGTTGAGTTCGCCGGTGGGTCTGGCTACACCTTC. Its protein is CSVEFAGGSGYTF.

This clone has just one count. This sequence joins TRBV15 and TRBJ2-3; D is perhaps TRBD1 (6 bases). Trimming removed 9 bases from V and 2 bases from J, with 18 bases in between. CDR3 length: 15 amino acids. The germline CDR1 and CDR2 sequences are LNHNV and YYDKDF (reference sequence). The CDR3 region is CATGVGTLLTDTQYF. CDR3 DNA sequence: TGTGCCACAGGGGTTGGGACACTCCTCACAGATACGCAGTATTTT. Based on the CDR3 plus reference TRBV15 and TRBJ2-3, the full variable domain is DAMVIQNPRYQVTQFGKPVTLSCSQTLNHNVMYWYQQKSSQAPKLLFHYYDKDFNNEADTPDNFQSRRPNTSFCFLDIRSPGLGDTAMYLCATGVGTLLTDTQYFGPGTRLTVL.

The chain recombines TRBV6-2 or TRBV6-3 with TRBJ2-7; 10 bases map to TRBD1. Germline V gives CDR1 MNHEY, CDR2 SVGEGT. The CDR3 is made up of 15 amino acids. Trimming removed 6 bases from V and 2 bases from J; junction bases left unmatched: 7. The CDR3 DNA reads TGTGCCAGCAGCTATGACAGGGGGCCCGCCTACGAGCAGTACTTC. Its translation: CASSYDRGPAYEQYF.